The 2 T cell receptor beta chains listed next were all sequenced from one sample in a study of blood T cell repertoires in COVID-19. The assay was immunoSEQ multiplex PCR, and TCRdb's table has in-frame clones only and misses some. The sample consists of a few hundred thousand clones, 82% of them appearing once. The sample consisted of peripheral blood. Source of these receptors: a woman younger than 30 with acute or convalescent COVID-19.

This clone was seen just once. The chain has TRBV10-3 and TRBJ1-1; D uncertain. V was shortened by 4 bases and J by 1 base, with 4 bases between the two germline ends. Germline V gene sequence: CDR1 ENHRY, CDR2 SYGVKD. The CDR3 contains 12 residues. CDR3 loop: CAISGQNTEAFF. The CDR3 coding sequence is TGTGCCATCAGTGGACAGAACACTGAAGCTTTCTTT.

The chain carries TRBV4-3 and TRBJ1-1; 8 nucleotides line up with TRBD1. Germline CDR1 LGHNA, CDR2 YSLEER. V was clipped by 0 bases and J by 0 bases; unmatched bases: 6. There are 17 residues in the CDR3. CDR3 nucleotide sequence: TGCGCCAGCAGCCAAGATCTAGGGACAGGAATGAACACTGAAGCTTTCTTT. Translating gives CASSQDLGTGMNTEAFF.